These 4 T cell receptor beta chains originate from one sample sequenced in a study of shared clonotypes between healthy human individuals. The table came from immunoSEQ multiplex PCR; TCRdb's copy has only in-frame clones and leaves some out. Of 2,100,000 or so clones in the sample, approximately 96% were seen once. Sequencing was done on a sample of naive CD4+ T cells sorted from blood. Sample subset: CD45RA+ positively selected. These receptors all come from a man aged 18 to 30 in good health.

The chain links TRBV15 to TRBJ2-1; D might be TRBD2 (5 bases). V lost 1 base and J 5 bases, leaving 24 bases between the germline ends. The CDR3 loop spans 19 amino acids. Germline CDR1 and CDR2: LNHNV and YYDKDF (reference sequence). The CDR3 sequence is CATSRVSLGMSYENNEQFF. For the CDR3, the DNA is TGTGCCACCAGCAGAGTATCACTAGGGATGAGCTATGAGAACAATGAGCAGTTCTTC.

This chain uses TRBV6-5 with TRBJ2-6; possible D gene TRBD1, 5 bases. The CDR3 has 13 residues. V dropped 6 bases and J dropped 2 bases, with 5 bases sitting between them. CDR1 is MNHEY and CDR2 is SVGAGI in the germline V gene. Written as DNA, the CDR3 is TGTGCCAGCAGACAGGCTGGGGCCAACGTCCTGACTTTC. Protein: CASRQAGANVLTF.

The chain has TRBV2 and TRBJ2-7; D is uncertain. The germline gives CDR1 SNHLY, CDR2 FYNNEI. Trimming cost V 6 bases and J 4 bases, with 10 bases left between them. The CDR3 spans 12 residues. The CDR3 region has the DNA TGTGCCAGCAGCCTCGACCTGTACGAGCAGTACTTC. Translated, it gives CASSLDLYEQYF.

Notes on this clone: The identical CDR3 is also encoded by other nucleotide sequences in the sample. V usage is TRBV6-4 and J usage is TRBJ1-5; D is unresolved. The CDR3 totals 14 residues. Germline loops: CDR1 MRHNA, CDR2 SNTAGT. V lost 3 bases to trimming and J lost 0 bases, with 6 bases between them. This chain's CDR3 is CASSESFSNQPQHF. The DNA for the CDR3 is TGTGCCAGCAGTGAGAGTTTTAGCAATCAGCCCCAGCATTTT.